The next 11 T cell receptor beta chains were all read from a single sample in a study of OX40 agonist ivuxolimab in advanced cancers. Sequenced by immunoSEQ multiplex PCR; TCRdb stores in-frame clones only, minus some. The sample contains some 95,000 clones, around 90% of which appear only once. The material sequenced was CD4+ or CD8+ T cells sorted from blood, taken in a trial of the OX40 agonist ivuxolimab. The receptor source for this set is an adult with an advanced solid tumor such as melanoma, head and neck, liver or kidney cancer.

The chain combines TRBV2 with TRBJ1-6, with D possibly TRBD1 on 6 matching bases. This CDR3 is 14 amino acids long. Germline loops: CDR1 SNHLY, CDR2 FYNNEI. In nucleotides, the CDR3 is TGTGCTACCTCCCAGGACAGCGTCCAATCACCCCTCCACTTT. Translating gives CATSQDSVQSPLHF.

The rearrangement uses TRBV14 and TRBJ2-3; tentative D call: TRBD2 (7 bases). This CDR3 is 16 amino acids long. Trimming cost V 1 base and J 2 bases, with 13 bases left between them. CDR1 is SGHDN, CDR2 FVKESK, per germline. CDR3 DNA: TGTGCCAGCAGCCAAGCTCGTGGGGGGGCCACAGATACGCAGTATTTT. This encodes CASSQARGGATDTQYF.

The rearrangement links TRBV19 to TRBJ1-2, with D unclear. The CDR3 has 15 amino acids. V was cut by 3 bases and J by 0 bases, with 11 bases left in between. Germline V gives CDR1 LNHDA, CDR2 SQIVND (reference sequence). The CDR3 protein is CASSMRSLANYGYTF. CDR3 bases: TGTGCCAGTAGTATGAGGTCTCTTGCTAACTATGGCTACACCTTC.

The CDR3 region has the DNA TGTGCCAGCAGTGAAAACTCCCTGAACACTGAAGCTTTCTTT. It specifies CASSENSLNTEAFF. V usage is TRBV6-1 and J usage is TRBJ1-1, with D unresolved. CDR3 length: 14 amino acids. Germline CDR1 reads MNHNS; CDR2 reads SASEGT. Trimming shortened V by 2 bases and J by 0 bases, and 7 bases separated the two germline ends.

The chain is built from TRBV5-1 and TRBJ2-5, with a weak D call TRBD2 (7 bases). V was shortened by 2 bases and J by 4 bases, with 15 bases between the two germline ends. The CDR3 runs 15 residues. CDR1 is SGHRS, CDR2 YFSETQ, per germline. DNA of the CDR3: TGCGCCAGCAGCTTTATGGGGGGGCTGGGAGAGACCCAGTACTTC. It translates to CASSFMGGLGETQYF.

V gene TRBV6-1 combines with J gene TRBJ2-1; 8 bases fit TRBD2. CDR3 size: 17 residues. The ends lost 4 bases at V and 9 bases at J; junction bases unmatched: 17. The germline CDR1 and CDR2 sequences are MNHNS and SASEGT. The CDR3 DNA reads TGTGCCAGCAGTGTAGCGTGGCGGCGGGGGGAGAGCGCTGAGCAGTTCTTC. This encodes CASSVAWRRGESAEQFF.

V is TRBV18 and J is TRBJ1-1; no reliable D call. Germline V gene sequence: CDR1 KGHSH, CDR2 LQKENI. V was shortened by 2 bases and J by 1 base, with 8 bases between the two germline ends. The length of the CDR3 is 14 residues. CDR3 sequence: CASSPNAENTEAFF. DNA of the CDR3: TGTGCCAGCTCACCAAACGCCGAGAACACTGAAGCTTTCTTT.

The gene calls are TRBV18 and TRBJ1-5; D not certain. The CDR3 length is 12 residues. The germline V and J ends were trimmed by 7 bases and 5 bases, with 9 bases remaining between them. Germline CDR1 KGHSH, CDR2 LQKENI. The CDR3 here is CASCSGHQPQHF. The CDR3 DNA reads TGTGCCAGCTGCAGCGGCCATCAGCCCCAGCATTTT.

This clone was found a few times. Written as DNA, the CDR3 is TGTGCCAGCAGCCCTAGGGGTGAGACCCAGTACTTC. Translating it yields CASSPRGETQYF. V and J are TRBV6-6 and TRBJ2-5, with D perhaps matching TRBD1 (5 bases). Germline assignment: CDR1 MNHNY and CDR2 SVGAGI (reference sequence). V lost 6 bases and J 5 bases, leaving 10 bases between the germline ends. The CDR3 spans 12 residues.

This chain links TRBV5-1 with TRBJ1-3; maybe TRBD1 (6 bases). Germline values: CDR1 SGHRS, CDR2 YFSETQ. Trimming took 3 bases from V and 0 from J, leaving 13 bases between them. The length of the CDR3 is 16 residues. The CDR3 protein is CASSSPGANSGNTIYF. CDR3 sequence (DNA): TGCGCCAGCAGCTCCCCAGGGGCCAACTCTGGAAACACCATATATTTT.

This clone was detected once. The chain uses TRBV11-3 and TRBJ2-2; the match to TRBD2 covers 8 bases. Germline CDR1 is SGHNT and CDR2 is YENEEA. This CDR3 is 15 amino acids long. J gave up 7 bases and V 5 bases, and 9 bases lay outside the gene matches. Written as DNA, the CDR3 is TGTGCCAGCAGCCCCTCCCGGGGGGGAGACGGGGAGCTGTTTTTT. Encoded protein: CASSPSRGGDGELFF.